The 16 T cell receptor beta chains presented below share a single source sample, sequenced in a study of T-cell reconstitution after alpha-beta-depleted transplantation in children. Unique molecular identifiers were used to barcode this TCRbeta library. TCRdb re-derived calls from the PCR reads in MiXCR, one entry per CDR3 protein. The sample has hundreds of thousands of distinct CDR3 sequences, 13% seen once. The sequenced sample was PBMCs, mostly from graft donor cells, obtained 360 days after TCRalphabeta/CD19-depleted stem cell transplant. The receptor source for this set is a male patient aged 10 to 17 who had a stem cell transplant for acute myeloid leukemia, so the T cells may come from the graft donor.

This clonotype came up many times. The chain joins TRBV19 to TRBJ1-5; D gene ambiguous. Germline V gene lookup returns CDR1 LNHDA and CDR2 SQIVND (reference sequence). This CDR3 is 15 amino acids long. Between the trimmed V and J ends, which lost 5 bases and 2 bases, there was a span of 13 bases. The CDR3 nucleotides read TGTGCCAGTAGTGCCTCACGGGAGGGCAATCAGCCCCAGCATTTT. It translates to CASSASREGNQPQHF.

There are many counts of this clonotype. The chain uses TRBV29-1 and TRBJ2-5; tentative D call: TRBD1 (6 bases). V dropped 6 bases and J dropped 5 bases, with 13 bases sitting between them. This CDR3 contains 12 residues. Per the germline V gene, CDR1 is SQVTM and CDR2 is ANQGSEA. The DNA of the CDR3 is TGCAGCGTCGAGGGGGTATCGGAGACCCAGTACTTC. Translated, it gives CSVEGVSETQYF. Full variable domain (remainder filled in from reference TRBV29-1 and TRBJ2-5): SAVISQKPSRDICQRGTSLTIQCQVDSQVTMMFWYRQQPGQSLTLIATANQGSEATYESGFVIDKFPISRPNLTFSTLTVSNMSPEDSSIYLCSVEGVSETQYFGPGTRLLVL.

V and J are TRBV5-8 and TRBJ2-7; TRBD2 agrees at 10 bases. Per the germline V gene, CDR1 is SGHTS and CDR2 is YDEGEE. The CDR3 consists of 14 residues. The V gene end was trimmed by 3 bases and the J gene end by 5 bases; junction bases not matched to a gene: 5. CDR3 region: CASSSGLAFDEQYF. As DNA, the CDR3 is TGTGCCAGCAGCTCGGGACTAGCGTTCGACGAGCAGTACTTC.

The V call is TRBV24-1, the J call TRBJ2-7, with D unresolved. Germline V gene data show CDR1 as KGHDR and CDR2 as SFDVKD. Trimming shortened V by 4 bases and J by 5 bases, and 8 bases separated the two germline ends. This CDR3 is 12 amino acids long. The CDR3 DNA reads as TGTGCCACCAGTGACACATTGAACGAGCAGTACTTC. Its protein is CATSDTLNEQYF.

This clonotype was detected only a few times. This chain links TRBV18 with TRBJ2-6, with 9 nucleotides matching TRBD1. Germline V gene sequence: CDR1 KGHSH, CDR2 LQKENI. The CDR3 has 17 amino acids. Trimming at V came to 4 bases and at J to 0 bases, leaving 4 bases not matched to a gene. CDR3 sequence reads: CASSLRDRVSGANVLTF. The CDR3 DNA reads TGTGCCAGCTCACTCCGGGACAGGGTCTCTGGGGCCAACGTCCTGACTTTC.

The chain recombines TRBV9 with TRBJ2-7, with 8 bases lining up with TRBD1. Germline values: CDR1 SGDLS, CDR2 YYNGEE. Trimming took 3 bases from V and 7 from J; bases not matched to a gene: 6. CDR3 length equals 13 residues. Here the CDR3 reads CASSATTGGEQYF. CDR3 coding DNA: TGTGCCAGCAGCGCTACCACAGGGGGAGAGCAGTACTTC.

This clonotype was found a few times. This rearrangement joins TRBV20-1 to TRBJ2-7; 9 nucleotides agree with TRBD2. Germline CDR1 is DFQATT and CDR2 is SNEGSKA (reference sequence). The CDR3 covers 16 residues. The J segment lost 6 bases and the V segment lost 3 bases, leaving 15 bases of the junction unmatched. In DNA, the CDR3 is TGCAGTGCTAGTATTCAGCTAGCGGGATTTCCGTCCGAGCAGTACTTC. The encoded protein is CSASIQLAGFPSEQYF.

V is TRBV7-3 and J is TRBJ2-5; D not resolved. CDR1 and CDR2 from the germline V gene are SGHTA and FQGTGA. Trimming shortened V by 2 bases and J by 3 bases, and 10 bases separated the two germline ends. CDR3 length: 14 residues. The CDR3 sequence: CASSLVYGEETQYF. In DNA form, the CDR3 reads TGTGCCAGCAGCTTAGTGTACGGAGAAGAGACCCAGTACTTC.

The genes are TRBV29-1 and TRBJ1-1; D not resolved. Per the germline V gene, CDR1 is SQVTM and CDR2 is ANQGSEA. The CDR3 contains 13 residues. V shed 8 bases and J shed 1 base, with 14 bases lying between them. CDR3 residues: CSPLVQTNTEAFF. The CDR3 region has the DNA TGCAGCCCCTTGGTGCAGACGAACACTGAAGCTTTCTTT.

This clonotype has just a few counts. The rearrangement links TRBV7-6 to TRBJ2-7; D may be TRBD2 (6 bases). Germline V CDR1 and CDR2: SGHVS, FNYEAQ. CDR3 size: 18 residues. V was clipped by 1 base and J by 5 bases, with 24 bases between them. The CDR3 nucleotides read TGTGCCAGCAGCTTAGAGGGAACTAGCCCTTCAGTATGGAACGAGCAGTACTTC. It translates to CASSLEGTSPSVWNEQYF.

This clonotype was observed many times. This chain links TRBV29-1 with TRBJ2-1, with 8 positions matching TRBD2. CDR1 is SQVTM and CDR2 is ANQGSEA in the germline V gene. The CDR3 is 16 residues long. With 8 bases clipped from V and 0 bases from J, the junction kept 12 bases outside the gene matches. The CDR3 DNA reads TGCAGCTTCCCCCGGTGGCGGGAGGACTCCTACAATGAGCAGTTCTTC. As protein: CSFPRWREDSYNEQFF.

This chain connects TRBV7-3 to TRBJ2-1; 7 nucleotides align to TRBD1. After removal of 5 bases from V and 7 bases from J, the junction contained 11 bases not matched to a gene. Germline V gives CDR1 SGHTA, CDR2 FQGTGA. This CDR3 is 15 amino acids long. The CDR3: CASSKGETGLNEQFF. In nucleotides, the CDR3 is TGTGCCAGCAGCAAGGGAGAGACAGGGTTGAATGAGCAGTTCTTC. Combining the CDR3 with reference TRBV7-3 and TRBJ2-1 gives the whole variable domain GAGVSQTPSNKVTEKGKYVELRCDPISGHTALYWYRQSLGQGPEFLIYFQGTGAADDSGLPNDRFFAVRPEGSVSTLKIQRTERGDSAVYLCASSKGETGLNEQFFGPGTRLTVL.

The chain combines TRBV4-2 with TRBJ2-5; D is possibly TRBD2 (6 bases). The ends were cut back, 3 bases at V and 6 bases at J, with 20 bases in the middle. This CDR3 region has 16 residues. Germline V gives CDR1 LGHNA, CDR2 YNFKEQ. For the CDR3, the DNA is TGTGCCAGCAGCCAGGTGGATACCCTAGCGATAAAGACCCAGTACTTC. Encoded protein: CASSQVDTLAIKTQYF.

In its sample, this clonotype was seen many times. The rearrangement joins TRBV29-1 to TRBJ2-7; D remains ambiguous. V lost 1 base to trimming and J lost 0 bases, with 1 base between them. Germline CDR1 and CDR2: SQVTM and ANQGSEA. This CDR3 is built from 11 residues. Here the CDR3 DNA reads TGCAGCGTTGAAGGCTCCTACGAGCAGTACTTC. Protein: CSVEGSYEQYF.

This clonotype was picked up a small number of times. The chain couples TRBV25-1 to TRBJ2-1; D unresolved. Trimming pared 1 base from V and 6 bases from J, leaving 10 bases between. The CDR3 runs 14 residues. The germline gives CDR1 MGHDK, CDR2 SYGVNS. CDR3: CASSEFRTGNEQFF. CDR3 DNA: TGTGCCAGCAGTGAATTCCGAACTGGCAATGAGCAGTTCTTC.

In this sample, this clonotype turned up a few times. The CDR3 DNA reads as TGTGCCAGCAGCTTAGATGGGGTGGCCCACTTTTTT. It specifies CASSLDGVAHFF. The V gene is TRBV11-2, the J gene TRBJ2-2; D gene ambiguous. Germline V gene sequence: CDR1 SGHAT, CDR2 FQNNGV. This CDR3 contains 12 residues. Trimming left V 0 bases short and J 17 bases short, with 13 bases between. Based on the CDR3 plus reference TRBV11-2 and TRBJ2-2, the full variable domain is EAGVAQSPRYKIIEKRQSVAFWCNPISGHATLYWYQQILGQGPKLLIQFQNNGVVDDSQLPKDRFSAERLKGVDSTLKIQPAKLEDSAVYLCASSLDGVAHFFGEGSRLTVL.